This record looks at one T cell receptor beta chain sequence and its context. What it binds is not known. Unmatched junction bases numbered 3, after V lost 8 bases and J lost 3 bases. The germline gives CDR1 MDHEN, CDR2 SYDVKM. This CDR3 comprises 12 residues. These data belong to a study of T cell responses to AZD1222 COVID-19 vaccine. Doses given second, at about 4 or about 12 weeks, were pooled. Findings of the study overall: In all cases, repertoires were sampled only after the peak T cell response. The donors showed a predominance of white British ancestry and of females, with possible underestimation of clonal diversity.

Profiling relied on immunoSEQ multiplex PCR, and the TCRdb table lists in-frame clones only, not all of them. The sample has over 100,000 clones; around 87% are singletons. The chain combines TRBV28 with TRBJ1-2; TRBD1 matches at 7 bases. The specimen was peripheral blood, collected 28 days after the second AZD1222 dose. The receptor was derived from an adult who received the AZD1222 COVID-19 vaccine. CDR3 region: CASGQEYYGYTF. CDR3 coding DNA: TGTGCCAGCGGACAGGAGTACTATGGCTACACCTTC.